This TCR beta chain comes out of a study of T cells in Graves' hyperthyroidism and ophthalmopathy. In this sample, this clonotype turned up many times. A junction boundary mismatches the germline segment, possibly from a read error. Germline CDR1 reads MNHNS; CDR2 reads SASEGT. The CDR3 consists of 15 residues. The investigators amplified TCR beta CDR3 regions from RNA transcripts. RT-PCR in the first round (using the HTBI primer set) targeted the TCR CDR3. TCRdb used MiXCR to reprocess the multiplex PCR reads, holding one entry per CDR3 protein. The table records roughly 400,000 distinct CDR3 sequences, around 15% of them present only once.

V and J are TRBV6-1 and TRBJ1-1; D not resolved. The sequence was collected from a man over 45 with Graves' ophthalmopathy. Sequences were obtained from blood. CDR3 in amino acids: CASSQAQNPRVEAFF. DNA of the CDR3: TGTGCCAGCAGTCAAGCCCAAAACCCGAGGGTTGAAGCTTTCTTT.